A single sample is the source of the 18 T cell receptor beta chains below, sequenced in a study of blood T cells in healthy people across ages. Alongside a J-beta primer mix, a sample-barcoded 5' primer served in a second PCR lasting 7 to 11 cycles. TCRdb redid the calling of the 5' RACE reads with MiXCR, one entry per CDR3 protein. The table shows about 1.6 million distinct CDR3 sequences, with almost 35% occurring only once. Sequenced material: blood. Receptors were obtained from a woman aged 25-40 years in good health.

The chain uses TRBV5-5 and TRBJ2-5; 10 bases are a match to TRBD2. J gave up 7 bases and V 0 bases, and 12 bases lay outside the gene matches. The CDR3 is 17 amino acids. Germline V lookup: CDR1 SGHKS, CDR2 YYEKEE (reference sequence). Here the CDR3 reads CASSLGVSGRPPGTQYF. The CDR3 coding sequence is TGTGCCAGCAGCTTGGGGGTTAGCGGGAGGCCCCCTGGGACCCAGTACTTC.

V usage is TRBV4-1 and J usage is TRBJ2-6; D is perhaps TRBD2 (5 bases). The germline V gene has CDR1 MGHRA and CDR2 YSYEKL. This CDR3 is built from 14 residues. V was pared by 5 bases and J by 10 bases, with 15 bases between. The CDR3 loop is CASSKTGITNVLTF. The DNA of the CDR3 is TGCGCCAGCAGCAAGACCGGGATCACAAACGTCCTGACTTTC.

This clonotype was seen just once. The chain carries TRBV6-2 or TRBV6-3 and TRBJ2-1; no clear D. Per germline, CDR1 MNHEY and CDR2 SVGEGT. CDR3 size: 12 residues. The ends were cut back, 5 bases at V and 12 bases at J, with 14 bases in the middle. As DNA, the CDR3 is TGTGCCAGCAGTACCGGCTTGGATGGGCAGTTCTTC. Its translation: CASSTGLDGQFF.

This clonotype was seen only a few times. CDR3 nucleotides: TGTGCCAGCACCCACGGCCGGGGGCGCGTTAAAGAGACCCAGTACTTC. Protein: CASTHGRGRVKETQYF. The chain joins TRBV6-1 to TRBJ2-5; possibly TRBD1 or TRBD2 for D (6 bases each). Per germline, CDR1 MNHNS and CDR2 SASEGT. CDR3 length equals 16 residues. V dropped 7 bases and J dropped 3 bases, with 21 bases sitting between them.

This chain uses TRBV10-3 with TRBJ1-4; tentatively, D is TRBD1 (6 bases). The V and J ends lost 9 bases and 3 bases respectively, with 11 bases between them. The germline gives CDR1 ENHRY, CDR2 SYGVKD. There are 13 residues in the CDR3. The CDR3 DNA reads as TGTGCCATGCAGGGGAGACCTAATGAAAAACTGTTTTTT. Protein: CAMQGRPNEKLFF.

The V gene is TRBV7-8, the J gene TRBJ2-3; 9 bases match TRBD2. This CDR3 region has 17 residues. Germline V lookup: CDR1 SGHVS, CDR2 FQNEAQ. The junction had 9 bases not matched to a gene; V was cut back by 4 bases and J by 1 base. The CDR3 region is CASSSRTSETGTDTQYF. CDR3 nucleotide sequence: TGTGCCAGCAGCTCGAGGACTAGCGAAACTGGCACAGATACGCAGTATTTT.

In the case of this clonotype: Its ends do not fully match the called genes, so a read error is possible. J is TRBJ1-2 and V is TRBV3-1; 8 bases match TRBD1. The CDR3 length is 18 residues. Germline V lookup: CDR1 LGHDT, CDR2 YNNKEL (reference sequence). CDR3 residues: CASSQSGSNRGSASGCTF. The DNA of the CDR3 is TGTGCCAGCAGCCAATCAGGCAGTAACAGGGGGTCCGCCTCTGGCTGCACCTTC.

The V gene is TRBV6-6, the J gene TRBJ1-2; D gene unclear. From germline, CDR1 is MNHNY and CDR2 SVGAGI (reference sequence). Trimming pared 4 bases from V and 1 base from J, leaving 13 bases between. This CDR3 is 15 amino acids long. As DNA, the CDR3 is TGTGCCAGCAGTTCCGACGGGAATTTTAACTATGGCTACACCTTC. It is translated as CASSSDGNFNYGYTF.

This clonotype was seen a handful of times. The genes are TRBV10-3 and TRBJ2-6; possibly TRBD1 for D (5 bases). The CDR3 runs 16 residues. Germline V gene sequence: CDR1 ENHRY, CDR2 SYGVKD. V was shortened by 5 bases and J by 0 bases, with 11 bases between the two germline ends. CDR3 bases: TGTGCCATCAGTTTGACAGCCAGCTCTGGGGCCAACGTCCTGACTTTC. This encodes CAISLTASSGANVLTF.

Note on this clonotype: This may stem from a read error, because a much larger clone lies one nucleotide away. J is TRBJ2-1 and V is TRBV29-1; D may be TRBD1 (6 bases). V was clipped by 7 bases and J by 11 bases, with 24 bases between them. Germline V gene sequence: CDR1 SQVTM, CDR2 ANQGSEA. The CDR3 covers 14 residues. The CDR3 sequence is CSARGVLPGHKQFF. CDR3 nucleotides: TGCAGCGCCAGGGGCGTTCTACCGGGGCATAAGCAGTTCTTC.

This clonotype was seen only a few times. The chain employs TRBV20-1 and TRBJ2-1; TRBD2 matches 9 bases. This CDR3 has 15 residues. CDR1 is DFQATT and CDR2 is SNEGSKA in the germline V gene (reference sequence). V lost 1 base, J lost 6 bases, and 7 bases stayed unmatched. The DNA of the CDR3 is TGCAGTGCTAGAGGTGGAGCGGGAGGCGGCAATGAGCAGTTCTTC. Protein: CSARGGAGGGNEQFF.

This clonotype was found many times. The J gene is TRBJ2-7, the V gene TRBV12-3 or TRBV12-4; no reliable D call. CDR3 length: 15 residues. V was clipped by 2 bases and J by 2 bases, with 13 bases between them. The CDR3 sequence is CASSLNTFIPYEQYF. In nucleotides, the CDR3 is TGTGCCAGCAGTTTAAATACCTTCATACCCTACGAGCAGTACTTC.

This clonotype has just a few counts. V and J are TRBV20-1 and TRBJ2-1; D possibly corresponds to TRBD2 (5 bases). Looked up from germline, CDR1 is DFQATT and CDR2 is SNEGSKA (reference sequence). V lost 5 bases and J 3 bases, leaving 11 bases between the germline ends. The CDR3 consists of 13 residues. CDR3 sequence (DNA): TGCAGTGCTTTTGAGGGAGACTACAATGAGCAGTTCTTC. Amino acids: CSAFEGDYNEQFF.

The chain combines TRBV15 with TRBJ1-2; 8 positions match TRBD1. V lost 0 bases and J lost 6; bases outside the gene matches: 12. The CDR3 totals 17 residues. Germline assignment: CDR1 LNHNV and CDR2 YYDKDF (reference sequence). CDR3 protein: CATSRDPSETGDNGYTF. In nucleotides, the CDR3 is TGTGCCACCAGCAGAGACCCCTCCGAGACAGGGGACAATGGCTACACCTTC.

This clonotype was detected only a few times. This sequence joins TRBV24-1 and TRBJ2-3; D is uncertain. V gave up 4 bases and J gave up 5 bases, with 12 bases separating them. Germline V gene lookup returns CDR1 KGHDR and CDR2 SFDVKD. The CDR3 is 14 residues long. The DNA for the CDR3 is TGTGCCACCAGTGACCCGAGGTCTGGAGATACGCAGTATTTT. Its translation: CATSDPRSGDTQYF.

This clonotype was seen many times. This rearrangement joins TRBV12-3 or TRBV12-4 to TRBJ2-1; 11 positions match TRBD2. The CDR3 consists of 16 residues. V trimming: 5 bases; J trimming: 2 bases; junction bases outside the gene matches: 5. The chain's CDR3 is CASSPLAGVTYNEQFF. As DNA, the CDR3 is TGTGCCAGCAGTCCACTAGCGGGAGTGACCTACAATGAGCAGTTCTTC.

The chain links TRBV2 to TRBJ1-5, with a weak D call TRBD1 (6 bases). V was cut by 7 bases and J by 0 bases, with 13 bases left in between. The CDR3 has 15 residues. Germline lookup yields CDR1 SNHLY and CDR2 FYNNEI. CDR3 DNA: TGTGCCAGCACTCGGACAGATTATAGCAATCAGCCCCAGCATTTT. Encoded protein: CASTRTDYSNQPQHF.

This clonotype has a single count. The rearrangement links TRBV11-2 to TRBJ2-7, with TRBD2 matching over 7 bases. CDR1 SGHAT and CDR2 FQNNGV come from the germline V gene. This CDR3 comprises 14 residues. V trimming: 0 bases; J trimming: 8 bases; junction bases outside the gene matches: 7. The CDR3 loop reads CASSLDGVAGKQYF. The CDR3 coding sequence is TGTGCCAGCAGCTTAGACGGAGTAGCGGGCAAGCAGTACTTC. The full variable domain, its missing parts supplied by reference TRBV11-2 and TRBJ2-7, is EAGVAQSPRYKIIEKRQSVAFWCNPISGHATLYWYQQILGQGPKLLIQFQNNGVVDDSQLPKDRFSAERLKGVDSTLKIQPAKLEDSAVYLCASSLDGVAGKQYFGPGTRLTVT.